One sample yielded the 24 T cell receptor beta chains listed below, sequenced in a study of identical twins. TCRdb fed the 5' RACE reads into MiXCR, producing one record per CDR3 protein. Here the sample spans 400,000 or so distinct CDR3 sequences, roughly 9% being singletons. Sequenced input: naive T cells sorted from blood. The origin of the receptors is a woman in her forties or fifties in good health.

The rearrangement uses TRBV10-3 and TRBJ2-7, with D hard to call. CDR3 size: 12 residues. Germline V gives CDR1 ENHRY, CDR2 SYGVKD. Deletions cut 3 bases from V and 3 bases from J, with 6 bases between. In DNA, the CDR3 is TGTGCCATCAGTGACCAAGGCTACGAGCAGTACGTC. Protein product: CAISDQGYEQYV.

This sequence joins TRBV5-6 and TRBJ2-7; 9 nucleotides agree with TRBD2. This CDR3 has 14 amino acids. The germline V gene has CDR1 SGHDT and CDR2 YYEEEE. The V segment lost 0 bases and the J segment 7 bases; nucleotides outside the gene matches: 5. DNA for the CDR3: TGTGCCAGCAGCTTGGTACCTAGCGGGAAGGAGCAGTACGTC. This gives the protein CASSLVPSGKEQYV.

The rearrangement links TRBV11-2 to TRBJ2-3, with 16 bases aligning to TRBD2. Looked up from germline, CDR1 is SGHAT and CDR2 is FQNNGV. J lost 1 base, V lost 1 base, and 2 bases had no gene match. This CDR3 comprises 18 residues. CDR3 coding DNA: TGTGCCAGCAGCTTAGGTGGGACTAGCGGGAGGGGCACAGATACGCAGTATTTT. This codes for CASSLGGTSGRGTDTQYF.

This clonotype appeared many times. The chain uses TRBV6-5 and TRBJ2-1; no clear D gene. V was clipped by 2 bases and J by 7 bases, with 9 bases between them. Germline V lookup: CDR1 MNHEY, CDR2 SVGAGI. CDR3 length equals 13 residues. The CDR3: CASSYLGWNEQFF. Written as DNA, the CDR3 is TGTGCCAGCAGTTACCTGGGTTGGAATGAGCAGTTCTTC.

This chain links TRBV6-2 or TRBV6-3 with TRBJ2-7; a weak D match, TRBD1 (6 bases). Between the trimmed V and J ends, which lost 2 bases and 4 bases, there was a span of 12 bases. The CDR3 loop spans 14 amino acids. CDR1 and CDR2 from the germline V gene are MNHEY and SVGEGT. The CDR3 nucleotides read TGTGCCAGCAGTTACAAGGGACATAGGTACGAGCAGTACTTC. Translated, it gives CASSYKGHRYEQYF.

The chain combines TRBV2 with TRBJ2-5; TRBD2 matches 8 bases. This CDR3 spans 14 amino acids. From germline, CDR1 is SNHLY and CDR2 FYNNEI. V trimming: 4 bases; J trimming: 2 bases; junction bases outside the gene matches: 3. CDR3 nucleotide sequence: TGTGCCAGCAGTGGGACTAGCCGACAAGAGACCCAGTACTTC. Protein product: CASSGTSRQETQYF.

This chain connects TRBV7-8 to TRBJ2-7; 12 bases are shared with TRBD2. Germline V gives CDR1 SGHVS, CDR2 FQNEAQ. V was pared by 4 bases and J by 3 bases, with 10 bases of the junction left unmatched. CDR3 length: 17 amino acids. Here the CDR3 reads CASSYTLAGGPHYEQYV. DNA of the CDR3: TGTGCCAGCAGCTACACCCTAGCGGGAGGGCCCCACTACGAGCAGTACGTC.

This clonotype was detected ten times or more. The CDR3 DNA reads as TGTGCCAGCAGTTTAGCAGGAGGCTATGGCTACACCTTC. Encoded protein: CASSLAGGYGYTF. The chain recombines TRBV12-3 or TRBV12-4 with TRBJ1-2, with D unresolved. V lost 0 bases, J lost 4 bases, and 6 bases lay in between. The CDR3 spans 13 residues.

This clonotype was seen ten or more times. One junction end disagrees with the germline gene, perhaps due to a read error. The chain is built from TRBV9 and TRBJ2-1; D is ambiguous. Germline V gene data show CDR1 as SGDLS and CDR2 as YYNGEE. The CDR3 runs to 11 residues. CDR3 DNA: TGCGCCAGCAGCGTAGGCTCGGAGCAGTTCTTC. Its protein is CASSVGSEQFF.

The chain links TRBV4-1 to TRBJ2-3; D might be TRBD1 (6 bases). Looked up from germline, CDR1 is MGHRA and CDR2 is YSYEKL. Trimming took off 4 bases at V and 0 bases at J, with 11 bases between the two ends. This CDR3 spans 15 amino acids. Here the CDR3 DNA reads TGCGCCAGCAGCCTGGGACAACCTAGCACAGATACGCAGTATTTT. Its translation: CASSLGQPSTDTQYF.

The chain employs TRBV3-1 and TRBJ1-4; D unclear. V was cut by 3 bases and J by 0 bases, with 8 bases left in between. The CDR3 is 15 residues long. CDR1 and CDR2 from the germline V gene are LGHDT and YNNKEL (reference sequence). CDR3 coding DNA: TGTGCCAGCAGCCAGGGGATTACAACTAATGAAAAACTGTTTTTT. This sequence encodes CASSQGITTNEKLFF. The whole variable domain, filled in from reference TRBV3-1 and TRBJ1-4, reads DTAVSQTPKYLVTQMGNDKSIKCEQNLGHDTMYWYKQDSKKFLKIMFSYNNKELIINETVPNRFSPKSPDKAHLNLHINSLELGDSAVYFCASSQGITTNEKLFFGSGTQLSVL.

This clonotype was seen many times. The J gene is TRBJ1-5, the V gene TRBV7-8; D is undetermined. V lost 5 bases, J lost 0 bases, and 20 bases lay in between. The germline gives CDR1 SGHVS, CDR2 FQNEAQ. The length of the CDR3 is 18 residues. CDR3 sequence: CASSRTAQRHYSNQPQHF. DNA for the CDR3: TGTGCCAGCAGCCGAACCGCGCAGAGACACTATAGCAATCAGCCCCAGCATTTT.

This clonotype showed up many times. The chain employs TRBV20-1 and TRBJ2-3; D unresolved. The CDR3 extends over 15 amino acids. CDR1 is DFQATT, CDR2 SNEGSKA, per germline (reference sequence). V gave up 6 bases and J gave up 1 base, with 17 bases separating them. In DNA form, the CDR3 reads TGCAGTGCCCACGAACGTTGGAAAGGCACAGATACGCAGTATTTT. Translating gives CSAHERWKGTDTQYF.

This clonotype has at least ten counts. The CDR3 bases are TGCAGTGCGCATGGGCCAAACACCGGGGAGCTGTTTTTT. The encoded protein is CSAHGPNTGELFF. The rearrangement uses TRBV20-1 and TRBJ2-2; D is ambiguous. Germline V CDR1 and CDR2: DFQATT, SNEGSKA (reference sequence). There are 13 residues in the CDR3. The V end lost 6 bases, the J end lost 2 bases, and 10 bases lay between the germline ends.

This clonotype was observed a handful of times. This chain joins TRBV12-3 or TRBV12-4 and TRBJ2-1; 10 bases line up with TRBD2. V gave up 7 bases and J gave up 7 bases; unmatched junction bases: 13. CDR3 length: 16 amino acids. For the CDR3, the DNA is TGTGCCAGCACCGGCGAATCTAGCGGGAGCATGAATGAGCAGTTCTTC. Translated, it gives CASTGESSGSMNEQFF.

The CDR3 DNA follows: TGCGCCAGCAGCCAAGATTTGCGCTCCTACAATGAGCAGTTCTTC. Amino acid sequence: CASSQDLRSYNEQFF. The rearrangement links TRBV4-1 to TRBJ2-1; D gene unclear. Looked up from germline, CDR1 is MGHRA and CDR2 is YSYEKL. The V end lost 0 bases, the J end lost 0 bases, and 6 bases lay between the germline ends. The CDR3 extends over 15 amino acids.

This clonotype appeared many times. The rearrangement uses TRBV5-1 and TRBJ2-3, with TRBD1 identical over 10 bases. CDR1 is SGHRS and CDR2 is YFSETQ in the germline V gene. This CDR3 region has 14 residues. The V and J ends lost 4 bases and 4 bases, in that order; junction bases with no gene match: 3. CDR3 region: CASSPGTGADTQYF. As DNA, the CDR3 is TGCGCCAGCAGCCCAGGGACAGGGGCAGATACGCAGTATTTT.

Only a few counts were recorded for this clonotype. J is TRBJ1-2 and V is TRBV7-2; D is ambiguous. This CDR3 spans 14 amino acids. Germline V CDR1 and CDR2: SGHTA, FQGNSA. V dropped 1 base and J dropped 8 bases, with 14 bases sitting between them. Written as DNA, the CDR3 is TGTGCCAGCAGCTTAGAGGCGAGGATTGGCGGCTACACCTTC. It translates to CASSLEARIGGYTF.

This clonotype was counted ten times or more. The J gene is TRBJ1-1, the V gene TRBV27; a possible D gene is TRBD1 (5 bases). CDR3 length: 15 residues. Germline V gene data show CDR1 as MNHEY and CDR2 as SMNVEV (reference sequence). Deletions cut 3 bases from V and 5 bases from J, with 16 bases between. The DNA for the CDR3 is TGTGCCAGCAGTTTTTTGGGTCAGGGCTTTACTGAAGCTTTCTTT. It translates to CASSFLGQGFTEAFF.

This chain uses TRBV20-1 with TRBJ1-6, with D perhaps matching TRBD1 (6 bases). The germline V and J ends were trimmed by 1 base and 7 bases, with 11 bases remaining between them. The CDR3 consists of 14 residues. Germline CDR1 DFQATT, CDR2 SNEGSKA (reference sequence). In nucleotides, the CDR3 is TGCAGTGCTAGAGCAGGGGCTCTCAATTCACCCCTCCACTTT. Translating gives CSARAGALNSPLHF.

This clonotype has just a few counts. An end of the junction differs from the germline gene, which may be a read error. This chain links TRBV7-2 with TRBJ2-3; 9 bases fit TRBD1. Per the germline V gene, CDR1 is SGHTA and CDR2 is FQGNSA. This CDR3 spans 10 amino acids. CDR3 region: CASSLPGTGF. CDR3 nucleotide sequence: TGTGCCAGCAGCTTACCTGGGACAGGGTTT.

In its sample, this clonotype was seen a few times. The rearrangement joins TRBV29-1 to TRBJ2-3; TRBD2 matches at 7 bases. The trim removed 5 bases at V and 2 bases at J, leaving 7 bases unmatched. This CDR3 region has 14 residues. Germline V gene lookup returns CDR1 SQVTM and CDR2 ANQGSEA. CDR3 bases: TGCAGCGTTCCGTCTAGCGGCCTCACAGATACGCAGTATTTT. Translated, it gives CSVPSSGLTDTQYF.

This chain connects TRBV6-5 to TRBJ2-2; 8 bases agree with TRBD2. CDR3 length: 16 amino acids. V shed 4 bases and J 2 bases; nucleotides not matched to a gene: 6. Germline V gene data show CDR1 as MNHEY and CDR2 as SVGAGI. CDR3 nucleotides: TGTGCCAGCAGTTTTCAAGCGGGAGTTAACACCGGGGAGCTGTTTTTT. It specifies CASSFQAGVNTGELFF.

This clonotype was counted at least ten times. The chain uses TRBV28 and TRBJ1-2, with D possibly TRBD1 on 6 matching bases. The CDR3 has 12 residues. CDR1 and CDR2 (germline): MDHEN, SYDVKM. The V gene lost 10 bases and the J gene lost 6 bases, with 15 bases spanning the gap. The CDR3, as DNA: TGTGCCACCGGGTCCAGGGGCCATGGCTACACCTTC. As protein: CATGSRGHGYTF.